What follows are 10 T cell receptor beta chains derived from one specimen sequenced in a study of identical twins. A single record per CDR3 protein comes from TCRdb applying MiXCR to the 5' RACE reads. This sample carries fewer than 250,000 distinct CDR3 sequences, about 7% of them seen once, and the ten largest clones take about 3.6%. These data were likewise used in another study, on yellow fever vaccine responses in identical twins.

The source material was memory (CD45RO+) T cells sorted from blood. The receptors shown here come from a woman between 18 and 29 years old in good health.

This clonotype was observed a few times. The gene calls are TRBV3-1 and TRBJ2-1, with D possibly being TRBD2 (6 bases). V dropped 1 base and J dropped 0 bases, with 16 bases sitting between them. This CDR3 has 18 amino acids. Germline CDR1 reads LGHDT; CDR2 reads YNNKEL (reference sequence). Here the CDR3 reads CASSQAGGSGSSYNEQFF. The DNA for the CDR3 is TGTGCCAGCAGCCAAGCCGGGGGTTCGGGAAGCTCCTACAATGAGCAGTTCTTC.

This clonotype was seen ten or more times. The CDR3: CASSRPSGHQETQYF. CDR3 in DNA: TGTGCCAGCAGTCGTCCTTCAGGGCATCAGGAGACCCAGTACTTC. The chain employs TRBV12-3 or TRBV12-4 and TRBJ2-5, with a weak D call TRBD1 (5 bases). The CDR3 has 15 amino acids. V dropped 5 bases and J dropped 5 bases, with 18 bases sitting between them.

The chain carries TRBV6-1 and TRBJ2-7, with TRBD1 identical over 8 bases. V gave up 6 bases and J gave up 7 bases; unmatched junction bases: 11. This CDR3 contains 14 residues. Germline V gene data show CDR1 as MNHNS and CDR2 as SASEGT. CDR3 loop: CASSQDRDKGEQYV. DNA for the CDR3: TGTGCCAGCAGCCAGGACAGGGATAAAGGAGAGCAGTACGTC.

This clonotype was detected many times. The gene calls are TRBV15 and TRBJ2-2; D remains unclear. The CDR3 sequence is 14 residues long. Trimming took off 1 base at V and 5 bases at J, with 8 bases between the two ends. The germline V gene has CDR1 LNHNV and CDR2 YYDKDF (reference sequence). DNA of the CDR3: TGTGCCACCAGCAGAGTACCCGGAACCGGGGAGCTGTTTTTT. It translates to CATSRVPGTGELFF.

The CDR3 coding sequence is TGCGCCAGCAGCTTGGGTAGCGGGGCCCAAGAGACCCAGTACTTC. Protein product: CASSLGSGAQETQYF. V is TRBV5-1 and J is TRBJ2-5; 8 bases fit TRBD2. The CDR3 has 15 residues. Unmatched junction bases numbered 2, after V lost 0 bases and J lost 1 base. Germline V CDR1 and CDR2: SGHRS, YFSETQ. The full variable domain, in which reference TRBV5-1 and TRBJ2-5 provide the parts outside the CDR3, is KAGVTQTPRYLIKTRGQQVTLSCSPISGHRSVSWYQQTPGQGLQFLFEYFSETQRNKGNFPGRFSGRQFSNSRSEMNVSTLELGDSALYLCASSLGSGAQETQYFGPGTRLLVL.

In its sample, this clonotype was seen a few times. The rearrangement joins TRBV20-1 to TRBJ1-2, with 10 bases matching TRBD1. The ends lost 6 bases at V and 6 bases at J; junction bases unmatched: 7. Germline V lookup: CDR1 DFQATT, CDR2 SNEGSKA (reference sequence). The CDR3 runs to 13 residues. Here the CDR3 reads CSAHIGTGDGYTF. CDR3 nucleotide sequence: TGCAGTGCCCACATTGGGACAGGGGATGGCTACACCTTC.

Note on this clonotype: A much larger clone lies a single base off, so this may be a read error. This chain connects TRBV3-1 to TRBJ2-1, with TRBD2 matching 13 bases. The length of the CDR3 is 15 residues. CDR1 and CDR2 from the germline V gene are LGHDT and YNNKEL (reference sequence). CDR3 protein: CACSGLAGVGNEQFF. The CDR3 nucleotides are TGTGCCTGCAGCGGACTAGCGGGAGTCGGTAATGAGCAGTTCTTC.

A few counts support this clonotype. Sequence at one end of the junction differs from germline and may be a read error. The J gene is TRBJ2-3, the V gene TRBV20-1, with D perhaps TRBD2 (7 bases). In germline, CDR1 is DFQATT, CDR2 SNEGSKA (reference sequence). The CDR3 contains 14 residues. The CDR3 sequence is CSARGGGVGDTQYF. CDR3 DNA: TGCAGTGCCAGAGGCGGGGGCGTCGGAGATACGCAGTATTTT.

This clonotype came up many times. This rearrangement joins TRBV12-3 or TRBV12-4 to TRBJ2-1, with 7 bases lining up with TRBD2. The junction had 12 bases not matched to a gene; V was cut back by 5 bases and J by 5 bases. The CDR3 has 16 amino acids. This CDR3 is CASSPPGGGLDNEQFF. Written as DNA, the CDR3 is TGTGCCAGCAGTCCCCCTGGCGGGGGATTAGACAATGAGCAGTTCTTC.

As to this clonotype: The junction departs from the called germline gene at one end, perhaps through a read error. The chain joins TRBV20-1 to TRBJ2-4; TRBD2 might be the D (5 bases). The germline gives CDR1 DFQATT, CDR2 SNEGSKA (reference sequence). This CDR3 region has 13 residues. CDR3 DNA sequence: TGCAGTGCAAGTCGGCTAGCCAAAAGCATTCAGTACTTC. This codes for CSASRLAKSIQYF.